This TCR beta chain was retrieved from a study of CD8 T cells in Susac syndrome. With random hexamers, reverse transcription was performed on about 0.5 to 1 ug of RNA. One entry per CDR3 protein results from TCRdb running MiXCR on the immunoSEQ multiplex PCR reads. The data contain 170,000 or so distinct CDR3 sequences, over 85% of them singletons. Germline assignment: CDR1 SQVTM and CDR2 ANQGSEA. The CDR3 covers 13 residues. V lost 7 bases to trimming and J lost 4 bases, with 13 bases between them. The TCR was taken from a human donor with multiple sclerosis. The chain carries TRBV29-1 and TRBJ2-2; tentative D call: TRBD2 (6 bases). The sample comprised CD4+ T cells from PBMCs. Here the CDR3 DNA reads TGCAGCGCCGGGGTCGGGGGCACCGGGGAGCTGTTTTTT. Protein product: CSAGVGGTGELFF.